This entry lists 24 T cell receptor beta chains sequenced from one sample in a study of blood T cell repertoires in COVID-19. Assay: immunoSEQ multiplex PCR; the TCRdb copy retains only in-frame clones and omits some. The table lists some 230,000 clones, approximately 84% of them singletons. The sample consisted of peripheral blood. The receptors shown here come from a woman aged 30 to 39 who had recovered from COVID-19.

The chain couples TRBV19 to TRBJ2-6; 7 bases agree with TRBD1. Germline loops: CDR1 LNHDA, CDR2 SQIVND (reference sequence). CDR3 size: 17 residues. V gave up 5 bases and J gave up 4 bases; unmatched junction bases: 11. The CDR3 DNA reads as TGTGCCAGTAGTTCCCAGGGGGAAGCTACGGGGGCCAACGTCCTGACTTTC. Translated, it gives CASSSQGEATGANVLTF.

This clone was seen only once. The J gene is TRBJ1-1, the V gene TRBV6-5, with D maybe TRBD1 (5 bases). The V end was cut by 2 bases, the J end by 6 bases, with 10 bases between. The germline V gene encodes CDR1 MNHEY and CDR2 SVGAGI. The CDR3 extends over 13 amino acids. The CDR3 sequence: CASSYTRDSEAFF. CDR3 DNA: TGTGCCAGCAGTTACACCCGGGACTCTGAAGCTTTCTTT.

This rearrangement joins TRBV2 to TRBJ1-2, with D hard to call. The CDR3 sequence is 14 residues long. The germline V gene encodes CDR1 SNHLY and CDR2 FYNNEI. V lost 5 bases, J lost 6 bases, and 16 bases lay in between. CDR3 region: CASSPGVPFDGYTF. DNA of the CDR3: TGTGCCAGCAGTCCCGGGGTCCCGTTCGATGGCTACACCTTC.

The V gene is TRBV7-8, the J gene TRBJ2-1; 13 bases are shared with TRBD2. V trimming: 1 base; J trimming: 10 bases; junction bases outside the gene matches: 4. The CDR3 extends over 15 amino acids. The germline V gene encodes CDR1 SGHVS and CDR2 FQNEAQ. The CDR3 DNA is TGTGCCAGCAGCTTAGGGACTAGCGGGAGCCGGGAGCAGTTCTTC. Its protein product is CASSLGTSGSREQFF. Based on the CDR3 plus reference TRBV7-8 and TRBJ2-1, the full variable domain is GAGVSQSPRYKVAKRGQDVALRCDPISGHVSLFWYQQALGQGPEFLTYFQNEAQLDKSGLPSDRFFAERPEGSVSTLKIQRTQQEDSAVYLCASSLGTSGSREQFFGPGTRLTVL.

This clone appeared once. The chain links TRBV19 to TRBJ1-1; 7 bases map to TRBD1. Germline CDR1 LNHDA, CDR2 SQIVND (reference sequence). V dropped 3 bases and J dropped 1; count of bases not matched to a gene: 8. The CDR3 is made up of 16 amino acids. CDR3: CASSIPPWTGNTEAFF. As DNA, the CDR3 is TGTGCCAGTAGTATCCCGCCCTGGACAGGGAACACTGAAGCTTTCTTT.

This chain connects TRBV30 to TRBJ2-1, with TRBD2 matching 11 bases. This CDR3 has 17 amino acids. Trimming took 1 base from V and 10 from J; bases not matched to a gene: 15. The germline CDR1 and CDR2 sequences are GTSNPN and SVGIG (reference sequence). CDR3 coding DNA: TGTGCCTGGAGTGGCCTTAGGGGGACTAGCGGCGCTCGGGAGCAGTTCTTC. This sequence encodes CAWSGLRGTSGAREQFF. The entire variable domain, with the rest obtained from reference TRBV30 and TRBJ2-1, is as follows: SQTIHQWPATLVQPVGSPLSLECTVEGTSNPNLYWYRQAAGRGLQLLFYSVGIGQISSEVPQNLSASRPQDRQFILSSKKLLLSDSGFYLCAWSGLRGTSGAREQFFGPGTRLTVL.

The sample holds one count of this clone. CDR3 coding DNA: TGTGCCAGCAGCTTGGATCCAGGGATTGTGGAAAAACTGTTTTTT. Its protein is CASSLDPGIVEKLFF. The gene calls are TRBV5-4 and TRBJ1-4, with D possibly matching TRBD1 (5 bases). The CDR3 consists of 15 residues. The germline gives CDR1 SGHNT, CDR2 YYREEE (reference sequence). With 0 bases removed from V and 8 bases from J, the gap between germline ends came to 14 bases.

The chain uses TRBV4-2 and TRBJ1-3; D is undetermined. Germline V CDR1 and CDR2: LGHNA, YNFKEQ. This CDR3 region has 15 residues. Deletions cut 0 bases from V and 0 bases from J, with 6 bases between. CDR3 nucleotide sequence: TGTGCCAGCAGCCAAGATTCCCTCTCTGGAAACACCATATATTTT. Translation gives CASSQDSLSGNTIYF.

This rearrangement joins TRBV30 to TRBJ1-1; 12 bases match TRBD1. Trimming at V came to 3 bases and at J to 6 bases, leaving 8 bases not matched to a gene. The CDR3 is 15 residues long. The V gene's germline CDR1 is GTSNPN and CDR2 SVGIG (reference sequence). CDR3 loop: CAWRPWDRGLAEAFF. In DNA form, the CDR3 reads TGTGCCTGGAGGCCTTGGGACAGGGGGCTGGCTGAAGCTTTCTTT.

V is TRBV29-1 and J is TRBJ1-1; no firm D call. The CDR3 runs 13 residues. The V end lost 6 bases, the J end lost 0 bases, and 11 bases lay between the germline ends. Germline V CDR1 and CDR2: SQVTM, ANQGSEA. The CDR3, as DNA: TGCAGCGTCGGGAGTTATATGAACACTGAAGCTTTCTTT. Translating gives CSVGSYMNTEAFF.

This sequence joins TRBV10-3 and TRBJ1-5, with D perhaps TRBD1 (5 bases). The V end was cut by 3 bases, the J end by 5 bases, with 8 bases between. From germline, CDR1 is ENHRY and CDR2 SYGVKD. The CDR3 totals 13 residues. CDR3: CAISDWGDQPQHF. CDR3 bases: TGTGCCATCAGTGATTGGGGGGATCAGCCCCAGCATTTT.

In this sample, this clone turned up once. The chain recombines TRBV27 with TRBJ2-3; the match to TRBD2 covers 7 bases. V dropped 6 bases and J dropped 1; count of bases not matched to a gene: 4. CDR1 is MNHEY and CDR2 is SMNVEV in the germline V gene (reference sequence). The CDR3 is 14 residues long. This CDR3 reads CASSPSGRTDTQYF. CDR3 coding DNA: TGTGCCAGCAGCCCTAGCGGCCGCACAGATACGCAGTATTTT.

This chain joins TRBV3-1 (or the pseudogene TRBV3-2) and TRBJ1-1; no reliable D call. V lost 3 bases and J lost 7, with 6 bases in between. CDR1 is LGHDT and CDR2 is YNNKEL in the germline V gene (reference sequence). The CDR3 loop spans 11 amino acids. The CDR3 DNA is TGTGCCAGCAGCCATAGTGGTGAAGCTTTCTTT. Amino acid sequence: CASSHSGEAFF.

The J gene is TRBJ2-1, the V gene TRBV4-2; 13 bases match TRBD2. The J segment lost 10 bases and the V segment lost 5 bases, leaving 8 bases of the junction unmatched. This CDR3 contains 15 residues. The germline V gene has CDR1 LGHNA and CDR2 YNFKEQ. CDR3 region: CASSETSGRSWEQFF. CDR3 sequence (DNA): TGTGCCAGCAGCGAGACTAGCGGGAGGTCTTGGGAGCAGTTCTTC.

This clone was recorded once. The chain carries TRBV6-1 and TRBJ1-1; tentatively, D is TRBD1 (5 bases). V was cut by 0 bases and J by 0 bases, with 8 bases left in between. Germline V lookup: CDR1 MNHNS, CDR2 SASEGT. The CDR3 extends over 15 amino acids. The CDR3 DNA follows: TGTGCCAGCAGTGAAGCTAGACAGATGAACACTGAAGCTTTCTTT. Protein: CASSEARQMNTEAFF.

The V and J genes are TRBV12-5 and TRBJ2-1; D might be TRBD1 (5 bases). The CDR3 runs 19 residues. Germline V CDR1 and CDR2: LGHNT, FRNRAP. V lost 1 base to trimming and J lost 10 bases, with 29 bases between them. CDR3 region: CASGLDQGVYFLGLKEQFF. The CDR3 DNA is TGTGCTAGTGGTTTGGACCAGGGTGTTTATTTCCTCGGGCTCAAGGAGCAGTTCTTC.

The J gene is TRBJ1-6, the V gene TRBV10-3, with D possibly TRBD1 on 6 matching bases. Germline V CDR1 and CDR2: ENHRY, SYGVKD. The CDR3 totals 15 residues. V lost 0 bases and J lost 8, with 11 bases in between. This CDR3 is CAISESQGRDSPLHF. CDR3 in DNA: TGTGCCATCAGTGAGTCTCAGGGGAGAGATTCACCCCTCCACTTT.

The chain links TRBV7-3 to TRBJ1-2; D possibly corresponds to TRBD1 (6 bases). Germline CDR1 and CDR2: SGHTA and FQGTGA. Trimming pared 5 bases from V and 6 bases from J, leaving 10 bases between. This CDR3 region has 12 residues. The CDR3 loop reads CASSEDRNGYTF. The CDR3 DNA reads as TGTGCCAGCAGCGAAGACAGGAATGGCTACACCTTC.

The chain employs TRBV3-1 (or the pseudogene TRBV3-2) and TRBJ2-3; tentative D call: TRBD1 (6 bases). Per the germline V gene, CDR1 is LGHDT and CDR2 is YNNKEL (reference sequence). The ends were cut back, 0 bases at V and 1 base at J, with 11 bases in the middle. This CDR3 contains 16 residues. The CDR3 spells CASSQEKRTGTDTQYF. CDR3 nucleotide sequence: TGTGCCAGCAGCCAAGAGAAGAGGACAGGCACAGATACGCAGTATTTT.

The chain recombines TRBV7-3 with TRBJ1-2; TRBD1 aligns across 12 bases. Looked up from germline, CDR1 is SGHTA and CDR2 is FQGTGA. The CDR3 runs to 14 residues. The trim removed 5 bases at V and 7 bases at J, leaving 5 bases unmatched. The CDR3 loop is CASSDGTGGAGYTF. Here the CDR3 DNA reads TGTGCCAGCAGCGACGGGACAGGGGGCGCTGGCTACACCTTC.

The chain couples TRBV12-3 or TRBV12-4 to TRBJ1-1; 8 nucleotides agree with TRBD1. The CDR3 has 13 residues. Trimming at V came to 10 bases and at J to 5 bases, leaving 9 bases not matched to a gene. DNA for the CDR3: TGTGCCACCTCGGACAGGGAAGGGACTGAAGCTTTCTTT. Translating gives CATSDREGTEAFF.

V usage is TRBV5-1 and J usage is TRBJ2-5; TRBD1 matches at 8 bases. The CDR3 consists of 16 residues. Germline V gene sequence: CDR1 SGHRS, CDR2 YFSETQ. V gave up 9 bases and J gave up 1 base; unmatched junction bases: 14. The CDR3 here is CATRQGLTPTQETQYF. The CDR3 DNA reads TGCGCCACACGACAGGGGCTAACCCCCACCCAAGAGACCCAGTACTTC.

This clone has more than one count but fewer than ten. The chain couples TRBV30 to TRBJ1-1, with 7 bases matching TRBD1. V was pared by 5 bases and J by 1 base, with 7 bases of the junction left unmatched. This CDR3 region has 14 residues. Germline loops: CDR1 GTSNPN, CDR2 SVGIG (reference sequence). The CDR3 region is CAWGTVSTNTEAFF. Written as DNA, the CDR3 is TGTGCCTGGGGGACAGTCTCCACGAACACTGAAGCTTTCTTT.

The chain employs TRBV5-5 and TRBJ1-2; D remains unclear. Looked up from germline, CDR1 is SGHKS and CDR2 is YYEKEE (reference sequence). V lost 2 bases to trimming and J lost 1 base, with 9 bases between them. The length of the CDR3 is 14 residues. The CDR3 is CASSLSGFNYGYTF. Written as DNA, the CDR3 is TGTGCCAGCAGCTTATCGGGATTTAACTATGGCTACACCTTC.